Presented here are 20 T cell receptor beta chains from one specimen sequenced in a study of response to subunit inactivated influenza vaccine. TCRdb called the RT-PCR reads again in MiXCR, with one record for every CDR3 protein. This table has around 190,000 distinct CDR3 sequences, about a tenth appearing once. Sample: non-naive T cells sorted from PBMCs, taken on the day of vaccination. These receptors all stem from a middle-aged man who received an inactivated influenza vaccine.

There are many counts of this clonotype. The rearrangement joins TRBV11-2 to TRBJ1-3; no clear D. The CDR3 sequence is 12 residues long. From germline, CDR1 is SGHAT and CDR2 FQNNGV. The V and J ends lost 2 bases and 7 bases respectively, with 6 bases between them. The CDR3 nucleotides are TGTGCCAGCAGCTTATCCCAGAACACCATATATTTT. Translating gives CASSLSQNTIYF. The variable domain in full, completed from reference TRBV11-2 and TRBJ1-3, reads EAGVAQSPRYKIIEKRQSVAFWCNPISGHATLYWYQQILGQGPKLLIQFQNNGVVDDSQLPKDRFSAERLKGVDSTLKIQPAKLEDSAVYLCASSLSQNTIYFGEGSWLTVV.

This rearrangement joins TRBV20-1 to TRBJ2-1, with 14 bases lining up with TRBD2. This CDR3 is built from 16 residues. Germline V lookup: CDR1 DFQATT, CDR2 SNEGSKA (reference sequence). The junction had 14 bases not matched to a gene; V was cut back by 8 bases and J by 8 bases. The CDR3 loop reads CSSVPVTSGRADEQFF. Written as DNA, the CDR3 is TGCAGTAGTGTACCCGTGACTAGCGGGAGGGCCGATGAGCAGTTCTTC.

The rearrangement uses TRBV15 and TRBJ2-1; weak D call: TRBD1 (7 bases). Germline V lookup: CDR1 LNHNV, CDR2 YYDKDF (reference sequence). The CDR3 sequence is 16 residues long. With 4 bases removed from V and 0 bases from J, the gap between germline ends came to 13 bases. CDR3 in DNA: TGTGCCACCAGCATTGGGCAGGGGGGCTCCTACAATGAGCAGTTCTTC. The encoded protein is CATSIGQGGSYNEQFF.

This clonotype was seen only a few times. This rearrangement joins TRBV5-1 to TRBJ1-1; TRBD1 matches at 9 bases. In germline, CDR1 is SGHRS, CDR2 YFSETQ. This CDR3 contains 16 residues. Unmatched junction bases numbered 6, after V lost 3 bases and J lost 0 bases. The CDR3 DNA follows: TGCGCCAGCAGCTCAAAGACAGGGGGTATGAACACTGAAGCTTTCTTT. Its translation: CASSSKTGGMNTEAFF.

The CDR3 coding sequence is TGTGCCAGCAGCTTAGAACTAGCAATCTCCGACCAACAGTTCTTC. Protein product: CASSLELAISDQQFF. The V gene is TRBV7-9, the J gene TRBJ2-1, with a tentative D call TRBD2 (6 bases). Trimming left V 1 base short and J 13 bases short, with 20 bases between. CDR3 length: 15 amino acids. CDR1 and CDR2 from the germline V gene are SEHNR and FQNEAQ (reference sequence).

A few counts support this clonotype. The chain carries TRBV20-1 and TRBJ2-2, with D perhaps being TRBD1 or TRBD2 (5 bases each). The germline V and J ends were trimmed by 5 bases and 1 base, with 14 bases remaining between them. Germline loops: CDR1 DFQATT, CDR2 SNEGSKA (reference sequence). The CDR3 spans 15 residues. The CDR3 DNA follows: TGCAGTGCTCACTCCGGGACCCTGAACACCGGGGAGCTGTTTTTT. Translation gives CSAHSGTLNTGELFF.

To note about this clonotype: Given the absence of the conserved phenylalanine or tryptophan at the CDR3 end, a read error is likely. J is TRBJ1-1 and V is TRBV5-1; D unresolved. Per germline, CDR1 SGHRS and CDR2 YFSETQ. The CDR3 spans 13 residues. Between the trimmed V and J ends, which lost 4 bases and 3 bases, there was a span of 10 bases. CDR3 loop: CASSALQDTEAFY. DNA for the CDR3: TGCGCCAGCAGCGCTCTGCAAGACACTGAAGCTTTCTAT.

This clonotype was seen a handful of times. The chain employs TRBV5-1 and TRBJ2-1, with 8 positions matching TRBD2. The CDR3 loop spans 17 amino acids. The V gene end was trimmed by 4 bases and the J gene end by 0 bases; junction bases not matched to a gene: 9. Germline V CDR1 and CDR2: SGHRS, YFSETQ. CDR3 DNA: TGCGCCAGCAGCCCTGACGGAAGCGGGAGCTCCTACAATGAGCAGTTCTTC. It is translated as CASSPDGSGSSYNEQFF.

There are many counts of this clonotype. V and J are TRBV5-1 and TRBJ1-1, with 11 bases lining up with TRBD1. Germline trimming cut 4 bases from V and 7 bases from J; bases unmatched to any gene: 9. Germline-derived CDR1 and CDR2 are SGHRS and YFSETQ. This CDR3 is 15 amino acids long. The CDR3 reads CASSGPGQGGNEAFF. The CDR3 nucleotides are TGCGCCAGCAGCGGACCGGGACAGGGGGGGAATGAAGCTTTCTTT.

V usage is TRBV6-2 or TRBV6-3 and J usage is TRBJ1-4; tentatively, D is TRBD1 (6 bases). Germline V CDR1 and CDR2: MNHEY, SVGEGT. The CDR3 sequence is 15 residues long. Trimming removed 5 bases from V and 2 bases from J, with 12 bases in between. DNA for the CDR3: TGTGCCAGCAGTGCCGGGGGCGGCACTAATGAAAAACTGTTTTTT. Its protein is CASSAGGGTNEKLFF.

The chain has TRBV7-9 and TRBJ2-1, with unresolved D. Trimming pared 2 bases from V and 5 bases from J, leaving 10 bases between. The CDR3 extends over 14 amino acids. CDR1 is SEHNR, CDR2 FQNEAQ, per germline (reference sequence). The CDR3 nucleotides read TGTGCCAGCAGCTTAATGCGAAGGGACAATGAGCAGTTCTTC. This gives the protein CASSLMRRDNEQFF.

Details on this clonotype: This may be a read error: a much more frequent sequence differs by one nucleotide. The chain joins TRBV6-1 to TRBJ1-6; no clear D. The germline CDR1 and CDR2 sequences are MNHNS and SASEGT. Trimming took off 10 bases at V and 9 bases at J, with 16 bases between the two ends. This CDR3 has 13 amino acids. Here the CDR3 reads CATRKSPSSPLHF. The CDR3 DNA reads TGTGCCACCAGGAAGTCTCCGAGTTCACCCCTCCACTTT.

This clonotype has a count of ten or more. V is TRBV19 and J is TRBJ2-5, with D unresolved. The CDR3 extends over 11 amino acids. CDR1 LNHDA and CDR2 SQIVND come from the germline V gene (reference sequence). V was trimmed by 2 bases and J by 7 bases, leaving 5 bases between them. CDR3 DNA sequence: TGTGCCAGTAGTATATTCGGGACCCAGTACTTC. Translated, it gives CASSIFGTQYF.

The J gene is TRBJ2-5, the V gene TRBV24-1, with D possibly TRBD2 on 6 matching bases. V lost 5 bases to trimming and J lost 0 bases, with 15 bases between them. CDR3 length equals 16 residues. Germline V gene data show CDR1 as KGHDR and CDR2 as SFDVKD. CDR3: CATSVFQRGNQETQYF. The CDR3 region has the DNA TGTGCCACCAGTGTTTTCCAACGGGGGAACCAAGAGACCCAGTACTTC.

This clonotype was detected a few times. The J gene is TRBJ2-7, the V gene TRBV2; 14 bases agree with TRBD2. Trimming cost V 2 bases and J 5 bases; bases outside gene matches: 14. Germline V gene data show CDR1 as SNHLY and CDR2 as FYNNEI. The CDR3 runs 19 residues. The CDR3, as DNA: TGTGCCAGCAGTGAACCGGGACTAGCGGGAGTTACGACCGAGGACGAGCAGTACTTC. Translated, it gives CASSEPGLAGVTTEDEQYF.

This clonotype was found many times. The chain links TRBV20-1 to TRBJ1-5; D is undetermined. The CDR3 is 12 amino acids. V shed 0 bases and J shed 4 bases, with 4 bases lying between them. Germline CDR1 and CDR2: DFQATT and SNEGSKA (reference sequence). The CDR3 region has the DNA TGCAGTGCTAGAGATGGTAATCAGCCCCAGCATTTT. Its translation: CSARDGNQPQHF.

This chain uses TRBV7-9 with TRBJ1-6; 7 nucleotides align to TRBD1. This CDR3 is 14 amino acids long. V trimming: 4 bases; J trimming: 9 bases; junction bases outside the gene matches: 6. Germline V gene sequence: CDR1 SEHNR, CDR2 FQNEAQ (reference sequence). CDR3 protein: CASSSGTGVSPLHF. CDR3 DNA sequence: TGTGCCAGCAGCTCCGGAACAGGGGTTTCACCCCTCCACTTT.

Only a few counts were recorded for this clonotype. The chain employs TRBV28 and TRBJ1-1, with D perhaps TRBD1 (5 bases). Looked up from germline, CDR1 is MDHEN and CDR2 is SYDVKM. This CDR3 has 15 residues. V gave up 2 bases and J gave up 12 bases, with 22 bases separating them. Here the CDR3 reads CASSLDNARTSFSFF. The CDR3 nucleotides are TGTGCCAGCAGTTTAGATAACGCGCGGACAAGTTTTTCTTTCTTT.

V and J are TRBV10-1 and TRBJ2-2; weak D call: TRBD2 (5 bases). Germline CDR1 is WNHNN and CDR2 is SYGVQD (reference sequence). This CDR3 has 16 amino acids. The V end was cut by 0 bases, the J end by 2 bases, with 10 bases between. CDR3: CASSESSTSNTGELFF. CDR3 sequence (DNA): TGCGCCAGCAGTGAGTCGAGTACTAGTAACACCGGGGAGCTGTTTTTT.

The chain combines TRBV29-1 with TRBJ2-4, with D tentatively TRBD1 or TRBD2 (5 bases each). The CDR3 is 13 amino acids. V was shortened by 2 bases and J by 5 bases, with 10 bases between the two germline ends. Germline V lookup: CDR1 SQVTM, CDR2 ANQGSEA. DNA of the CDR3: TGCAGCGTTGAAAAGGGGCGGGAAAACATTCAGTACTTC. This codes for CSVEKGRENIQYF.